These T cell receptor beta chains were read from a single sample in a study of blood T cells in healthy people across ages. Via MiXCR, TCRdb re-called the 5' RACE reads, giving one row per CDR3 protein. The sample lists 700,000 to 900,000 distinct CDR3 sequences, under 30% seen once, with approximately 2.9% in the top ten. These data are also associated with another study on T cells of mothers and their children.

Sequences were obtained from blood. The receptors here all came from a boy between 5 and 17 years old in good health. CDR3s include the opening cysteine and the closing phenylalanine or tryptophan. A D gene is named only where the DNA matches it firmly. The size entry is marked missing in some rows and otherwise reads once, few, many or a size class.

clone_size,d_call,v_call,j_call,cdr3_nt,cdr3_aa
few,NA,TRBV15,TRBJ2-1,TGTGCCACCAGCGGTAGACAGGGAGGGGATGAGCAGTTCTTC,CATSGRQGGDEQFF
NA,NA,TRBV18,TRBJ2-1,TGTGCCAGCCCACCATGGGCAGGGGGAGGTGATGAGCAGTTCTTC,CASPPWAGGGDEQFF
NA,TRBD1,TRBV7-9,TRBJ2-3,TGTGCCAGCAGGCCGGGACAGGGACGCACAGATACGCAGTATTTT,CASRPGQGRTDTQYF
NA,NA,TRBV2,TRBJ1-2,TGTGCCAGCGGAGGGGACGGCTACACCTTC,CASGGDGYTF
NA,NA,TRBV28,TRBJ1-4,TGTGCCAGCAGTTTCCCAGGAGCTAATGAAAAACTGGTTTTT,CASSFPGANEKLVF
NA,TRBD1,TRBV4-2,TRBJ1-3,TGTGCCAGCAGGCCCATACAGGGGGCCATTTCTGGAAACACCATATATTTT,CASRPIQGAISGNTIYF
NA,TRBD2,TRBV10-3,TRBJ2-2,TGTGCCATCGCTGACTGGCGGGGGGCCGTCGGGGAGCTGTTTTTT,CAIADWRGAVGELFF
few,TRBD1,TRBV20-1,TRBJ1-1,TGCAGTGCTAGCCTTTTTGCACAGGGGGGTACTGAAGCTTTCTTT,CSASLFAQGGTEAFF
NA,NA,TRBV15,TRBJ1-2,TGTGCCACCAGCAGAGATCGTGACCCCAACTATGGCTACACCTTC,CATSRDRDPNYGYTF
NA,NA,TRBV5-1,TRBJ2-1,TGCGCCAGCAGCTTGGAATATGCAGGGGATGAGCAGTTCTTC,CASSLEYAGDEQFF
NA,TRBD1,TRBV9,TRBJ2-5,TGTGCCAGCAGCGTAGAGACAGGGCAAGAGACCCAGTACTTC,CASSVETGQETQYF
NA,NA,TRBV27,TRBJ1-2,TGTGCCAGCAGGGGCGCGGGACAAGGGATTAACTATGGCTACACCTTC,CASRGAGQGINYGYTF
NA,NA,TRBV7-3,TRBJ2-6,TGTGCCAGCAGCTTAAGTGCAGGGGGGTCTAGCTCTGGGGCCAACGTCCTGACTTTC,CASSLSAGGSSSGANVLTF
NA,TRBD1,TRBV24-1,TRBJ2-3,TGTGCCACCAGTGATGTGGGACAGGGGATCGCAGATACGCAGTATTTT,CATSDVGQGIADTQYF
NA,NA,TRBV19,TRBJ1-1,TGTGCCAGTAGTCCCTTCGGGGGGGCTGAAGCTTTCTTT,CASSPFGGAEAFF
few,TRBD2,TRBV29-1,TRBJ2-1,TGCAGCTTAACTAGCGGGGGTAATGAGCAGTTCTTC,CSLTSGGNEQFF
NA,NA,TRBV2,TRBJ2-7,TGTACCAGCAATCGGCCAGCAGCCTACGAGCAGTACTTC,CTSNRPAAYEQYF
few,TRBD2,TRBV7-2,TRBJ2-5,TGTGCCAGCAGCTTAGCGAAAAGCGGGGGGGCGAGAGAGCAGTACTTC,CASSLAKSGGAREQYF
NA,TRBD2,TRBV5-1,TRBJ2-1,TGCGCCAGCAGCTTACTAGCGGGGGGAGGGGGAGAGCAGTTCTTC,CASSLLAGGGGEQFF
NA,NA,TRBV6-4,TRBJ1-2,TGTGCCAGCAGTGACTCGGAACAGGGAATAGGAGGCTACACCTTC,CASSDSEQGIGGYTF
few,TRBD1,TRBV7-8,TRBJ2-1,TGTGCCAGCAGCTTACGAAGGGACAGCTCCTACAATGAGCAGTTCTTC,CASSLRRDSSYNEQFF
few,NA,TRBV20-1,TRBJ2-1,TGCAGTGCCCGGGTCGTCCATGAGCAGTTCTTC,CSARVVHEQFF
many,TRBD1,TRBV28,TRBJ2-7,TGTGCCAGCAGTTCCCCGGCAGGGGGTGCAGGGTACGAGCAGTACTTC,CASSSPAGGAGYEQYF
few,NA,TRBV20-1,TRBJ1-1,TGCAGTGCTAGAGGGGGCAGGATGAACACTGAAGCTTTCTTT,CSARGGRMNTEAFF
NA,NA,TRBV6-6,TRBJ2-2,TGTGCCAGCTCCGGCGCTGGCGGTGGAGCCGGGGAGCTGTCTTTT,CASSGAGGGAGELSF
NA,TRBD1,TRBV27,TRBJ1-5,TGTGCCAGCAGTCAGACAGGGGGCGATCAGCCCCAGCATTTT,CASSQTGGDQPQHF
few,NA,TRBV2,TRBJ2-4,TGTGCCAGCAGAGGGGGAGAGATTCAGTACTTC,CASRGGEIQYF
NA,NA,TRBV15,TRBJ2-4,TGTGCCACCAGCAGAGATCTTTCGGGGTTAGCCGAAAACATTCAGTACTTC,CATSRDLSGLAENIQYF
NA,NA,TRBV5-6,TRBJ2-1,TGTGCCAGCAGGGAAGGACAGACGAGCTCCTACAATGAGCAGTTCTTC,CASREGQTSSYNEQFF
NA,TRBD2,TRBV20-1,TRBJ2-3,TGCAGTGCCCCAGGGGGGACTAGCGGGGGTACAACAGATACGCAGTATTTT,CSAPGGTSGGTTDTQYF
few,NA,TRBV12-3/TRBV12-4,TRBJ1-1,TGTGCCAGCAGTTGGCGACCGGGCCTGGGGGACACTGAAGCTTTCTTT,CASSWRPGLGDTEAFF
NA,TRBD1,TRBV9,TRBJ2-6,TGTGCCAGCAGCGTAGAGGGACAGGGGGCATTTGGGGCCAACGTCCTGACTTTC,CASSVEGQGAFGANVLTF
few,NA,TRBV20-1,TRBJ2-7,TGCAGTGCTAGAGATGCAGCCTTCTACGAGCAGTACTTC,CSARDAAFYEQYF
NA,NA,TRBV10-3,TRBJ1-4,TGTGCCATCAGTGAGTTTCGACAGGAGAATGAAAAACTGTTTTTT,CAISEFRQENEKLFF
few,NA,TRBV6-5,TRBJ1-2,TGTGCCAGCAGTTACGGGCTCGGGGCTCACTATGGCTACACCTTC,CASSYGLGAHYGYTF
NA,NA,TRBV4-2,TRBJ1-4,TGTGCCAGCAGCCAAACGGATGTTAATGAAAAACTGTTTTTT,CASSQTDVNEKLFF
NA,NA,TRBV12-3/TRBV12-4,TRBJ1-5,TGTGCCAGCAGTTTCGAGGGATGGGTCGATCAGCCCCAGCATTTT,CASSFEGWVDQPQHF
few,TRBD2,TRBV3-1,TRBJ2-1,TGTGCCAGCAGTCAGAGCGGGGGGGCGTCAAATGAGCAGTTCTTC,CASSQSGGASNEQFF
few,NA,TRBV10-3,TRBJ1-3,TGTGCCATCAGTGGGACTGATGGAAACACCATATATTTT,CAISGTDGNTIYF
few,NA,TRBV7-9,TRBJ1-5,TGTGCCAGCAGCTTCGCGACAGGTTATAGCAATCAGCCCCAGCATTTT,CASSFATGYSNQPQHF
NA,NA,TRBV7-2,TRBJ2-7,TGTGCCAGCAGCCGATGGGGACCTACCTACGAGCAGTACTTC,CASSRWGPTYEQYF
many,NA,TRBV6-1,TRBJ1-1,TGTGCCAGCAGTGAATTGCCAGGACGGACTGAAGCTTTCTTT,CASSELPGRTEAFF
NA,NA,TRBV27,TRBJ2-2,TGTGCCAGCAGTCTTTCCGACTCGGAGACCGGGGAGCTGTTTTTT,CASSLSDSETGELFF
many,TRBD2,TRBV7-3,TRBJ2-5,TGTGCCAGCAGCTTGTCCGGGACTATTCAAGAGACCCAGTACTTC,CASSLSGTIQETQYF
NA,NA,TRBV10-3,TRBJ2-1,TGTGCCATCAGTGAGTCATCATCCTCCTACAATGAGCAGTTCTTC,CAISESSSSYNEQFF
NA,NA,TRBV6-6,TRBJ2-3,TGTGCCAGCAGTTGGGGCGGGGACACAGATACGCAGTATTTT,CASSWGGDTDTQYF
many,NA,TRBV5-1,TRBJ2-5,TGTGCCAGCAGTTTAGCAGGAGGAGAGACCCAGTACTTC,CASSLAGGETQYF
few,NA,TRBV4-2,TRBJ1-4,TGTGCCAGCAGCCAGTATATGGGGTGGGCAAATGAAAAACTGTTTTTT,CASSQYMGWANEKLFF
NA,NA,TRBV13,TRBJ1-2,TGTGCCAGCAGCCCCCCCGGGGGGCCTTATAGCCATGGCTACACCTTC,CASSPPGGPYSHGYTF
few,NA,TRBV29-1,TRBJ2-2,TGCAGCGTGCCGTTAAACACCGGGGAGCTGTTTTTT,CSVPLNTGELFF